Included here is one TCR beta chain sequence, with context. The target of this receptor is not known. No qualities accompany the bases; no much larger clone lies one base away. On a MiSeq, deep resolution sequencing aimed for a depth between 1 in 1 million and 1 in 200,000 T cells, with each clonotype covered approximately 10x on average. The immunoSEQ hsTCRB Kit was used to generate the TCR beta libraries. The paper's processing steps were these. ImmunoSEQ Data Assistant and ImmunoSEQ Analyzer were used for data analysis, and V, D and J genes were assigned according to IMGT definitions. Clonality, which ranges from 0 to 1, was calculated as one minus the normalized Shannon entropy of productive rearrangement frequencies. Only overrepresented clonotypes making up at least 0.05% of the repertoire of each patient were included in the public clonotype analysis. Some 13 age-matched healthy donor repertoires from immuneACCESS served as clonality controls. TCRdb stores this immuneACCESS table with in-frame sequences only. Part of the clones is absent; in the studies checked, under half of the shortfall reflects unresolved V genes, and no reason is known for the rest. The V and J calls and the clone size are those of that table, but D and trimming were determined from the DNA. The sample includes 160,000 or so clones, with approximately 77% observed a single time. Roughly 2% of the sample comes from the top ten.

This entry comes from a study of cytotoxic CD8 clonotypes in ibrutinib-treated CLL (dated by TCRdb to the early 2020s). Turning to the overall study: The cohort was composed of under 12 relapsed/refractory and about 15 treatment-naive patients; IGHV unmutated status was identified in roughly 17 patients. Partial responses were observed in approximately 24 patients and complete responses in 2; after a median follow-up of 68 months, remission was maintained in approximately 14 patients and progression was observed in approximately twelve. Response samples were obtained after a median of around eleven months of treatment, with a range of about 6 to 36 months. On average, each sample yielded 255,043 productive templates and about 100,000 productive rearrangements. Of the 70 to 90 people in the trial, 25 to 30 had longitudinal samples available. Cryopreserved peripheral blood mononuclear cells were collected before treatment, at response, and at either disease progression or sustained remission. Patients were still on ibrutinib when every remission and progressive disease sample was collected.

What the time point label conveys for this sample: approximately eleven months on ibrutinib. For TCR beta library preparation, 1.5 to 2 micrograms of genomic DNA was extracted from cryopreserved PBMCs. High-throughput TCR beta sequencing was performed on longitudinal blood samples from CLL patients receiving ibrutinib monotherapy. The patients took part in an open-label, single-center phase 2 trial of ibrutinib monotherapy. V lost 3 bases and J lost 3 bases; the stretch between them is 8 bases long. The germline V gene (reference sequence) gives CDR1 as LNHDA and CDR2 as SQIVND. Taken from cysteine to phenylalanine, the CDR3 has 13 residues. The read is trimmed to its CDR3 DNA, 39 bases read in frame from base 1. What the authors observed across the whole study: Public clonotypes were rare and either contracted or stayed stable during treatment, and the rise in clonality at ibrutinib response reflected the expansion of private clonotypes. At baseline, clonality was higher than in age-matched healthy donors and showed a strong correlation with circulating CD8+ T-cell counts. An increase in clonality was observed at ibrutinib response, with clonality remaining stable during sustained remission and falling back toward baseline at progression. Sampling times were not matched between sustained-remission and progressing patients, and lymph node repertoires were not studied.

The sample here was PBMCs, taken after 12 months of ibrutinib treatment. Recombination linked TRBV19 to TRBJ2-5, with an unclear D gene assignment. The receptor's source is a human donor with chronic lymphocytic leukemia. The nucleotide sequence reads TGTGCCAGTAGTATGTGGGCAGAAGAGACCCAGTACTTC. The encoded protein is CASSMWAEETQYF.